Listed below are T cell receptor beta chains from one sample, sequenced in a study of human T cells and chemical hapten exposure. TCRdb reprocessed the RACE reads via MiXCR and lists one record per CDR3 protein. The sample lists fewer than 100,000 distinct CDR3 sequences, 8.6% occurring once. Material: whole blood. The receptors were sampled from a female donor in good health. Some clones in this sample may be carry-over from other donors' samples. Each CDR3 is given with its conserved first and last residue. D genes are given only for firm matches. Clone sizes are given selectively: once, few, many, or a class where the clone is expanded.

d_gene | abundance | j_gene | v_gene | CDR3aa | CDR3nt
. | many | TRBJ2-7 | TRBV20-1 | CSARAPGSEPYEQYF | TGCAGTGCTAGGGCTCCGGGGAGCGAACCCTACGAGCAGTACTTC
. | many | TRBJ1-6 | TRBV7-9 | CASSRTKGTAYNSPLHF | TGTGCCAGCAGCCGGACCAAAGGGACCGCATATAATTCACCCCTCCACTTT
TRBD1 | . | TRBJ1-6 | TRBV27 | CASSTRTGSSYNSPLHF | TGTGCCAGCAGTACCCGGACAGGGAGCTCCTATAATTCACCCCTCCACTTT
. | many | TRBJ1-1 | TRBV15 | CATSRVVIGVGTEAFF | TGTGCCACCAGCAGAGTTGTAATCGGAGTCGGTACTGAAGCTTTCTTT
. | . | TRBJ2-3 | TRBV7-2 | CASSATTDTQYF | TGTGCCAGCAGCGCCACCACAGATACGCAGTATTTT
. | many | TRBJ2-7 | TRBV28 | CASSPGGQRFYEQYF | TGTGCCAGCAGCCCAGGGGGGCAGAGATTCTACGAGCAGTACTTC
. | . | TRBJ1-5 | TRBV19 | CASSKQYSNQPQHF | TGTGCCAGTTCCAAACAGTATAGCAATCAGCCCCAGCATTTT
. | many | TRBJ2-1 | TRBV29-1 | CSVGEFGNEQFF | TGCAGCGTTGGAGAATTTGGGAATGAGCAGTTCTTC
TRBD1 | . | TRBJ2-7 | TRBV3-1 | CASSQAGTGGHEQYF | TGTGCCAGCAGCCAAGCCGGGACAGGGGGCCACGAGCAGTACTTC
. | many | TRBJ1-1 | TRBV10-2 | CASSGGRRRYMNTEAFF | TGCGCCAGCAGTGGTGGTCGACGCCGTTACATGAACACTGAAGCTTTCTTT
. | few | TRBJ2-3 | TRBV9 | CASSQGQGTDTQYF | TGTGCCAGCAGCCAGGGGCAGGGCACAGATACGCAGTATTTT
TRBD1 | few | TRBJ2-7 | TRBV6-5 | CASSRQGIWSHEQYF | TGTGCCAGCAGCCGACAGGGGATCTGGTCGCACGAGCAGTACTTC
. | many | TRBJ2-3 | TRBV2 | CASRADGTSTDTQYF | TGTGCCAGCAGGGCGGACGGAACTAGCACAGATACGCAGTATTTT
. | many | TRBJ2-3 | TRBV5-1 | CASSLGTGNGDTQYF | TGCGCCAGCAGCTTGGGGACCGGGAATGGAGATACGCAGTATTTT
TRBD1 | many | TRBJ1-1 | TRBV6-1 | CASSVGQGMNTEAFF | TGTGCCAGCAGTGTGGGACAGGGGATGAACACTGAAGCTTTCTTT
TRBD1 | few | TRBJ1-5 | TRBV3-1 | CANRTGPDGNQPQHF | TGTGCCAACCGGACAGGCCCAGACGGCAATCAGCCCCAGCATTTT
. | . | TRBJ2-2 | TRBV6-5 | CACGLGYTGELFF | TGTGCCTGCGGATTGGGGTACACCGGGGAGCTGTTTTTT
. | . | TRBJ2-2 | TRBV7-9 | CASSLAWTNNGELFF | TGTGCCAGCAGCTTAGCGTGGACTAATAACGGGGAGCTGTTTTTT
. | few | TRBJ1-3 | TRBV5-4 | CASSFGGGGNTIYF | TGTGCCAGCAGCTTCGGCGGGGGGGGAAACACCATATATTTT
. | once | TRBJ1-2 | TRBV19 | CASSIPFYGYTF | TGTGCCAGTAGTATCCCGTTCTATGGCTACACCTTC
TRBD1 | few | TRBJ1-1 | TRBV3-1 | CASSQGQGTEAFF | TGTGCCAGCAGCCAAGGACAGGGCACTGAAGCTTTCTTT
. | few | TRBJ1-6 | TRBV7-6 | CASSFLYRRQGSPLHF | TGTGCCAGCAGCTTTCTGTACAGGCGACAAGGTTCACCCCTCCACTTT
. | many | TRBJ1-3 | TRBV3-1 | CASSYTGNPDTIYF | TGTGCCAGCAGCTACACAGGGAATCCAGACACCATATATTTT
TRBD1 | . | TRBJ2-1 | TRBV6-1 | CASRTDRGYNEQFF | TGTGCCAGCAGAACGGACAGGGGTTACAATGAGCAGTTCTTC
TRBD1 | few | TRBJ1-6 | TRBV9 | CASGISGQGGSPLHF | TGTGCCAGCGGCATATCTGGACAGGGGGGTTCACCCCTCCACTTT
. | . | TRBJ2-3 | TRBV6-6 | CASTRGRGTSTDTQYF | TGTGCCAGCACCCGAGGAAGGGGGACTAGCACAGATACGCAGTATTTT
. | many | TRBJ1-5 | TRBV9 | CASSDGGGGNQPQHF | TGTGCCAGCAGCGACGGTGGAGGAGGCAATCAGCCCCAGCATTTT
. | . | TRBJ1-1 | TRBV2 | CATTQGEAFF | TGTGCCACCACCCAGGGAGAAGCTTTCTTT
. | . | TRBJ2-3 | TRBV29-1 | CSVRLANTDTQYF | TGCAGCGTTCGTTTGGCGAACACAGATACGCAGTATTTT
TRBD2 | . | TRBJ2-3 | TRBV7-2 | CASSFALTGGGGTDTQYF | TGTGCCAGCAGCTTCGCTCTCACTGGCGGGGGGGGCACAGATACGCAGTATTTT
. | . | TRBJ2-3 | TRBV4-3 | CASSQWLGTDTQYF | TGCGCCAGCAGCCAGTGGTTGGGCACAGATACGCAGTATTTT
. | few | TRBJ1-4 | TRBV20-1 | CSVRRGNEKLFF | TGCAGTGTTAGGAGGGGTAATGAAAAACTGTTTTTT
. | many | TRBJ1-1 | TRBV28 | CASSLWGGGGTEAFF | TGTGCCAGCAGTTTATGGGGCGGAGGGGGCACTGAAGCTTTCTTT
. | many | TRBJ2-7 | TRBV6-2/TRBV6-3 | CASSIGETYEQYF | TGTGCCAGCAGTATCGGTGAAACCTACGAGCAGTACTTC
TRBD1 | few | TRBJ2-3 | TRBV29-1 | CSVQKQGIPSTDTQYF | TGCAGCGTGCAGAAACAGGGGATTCCCAGCACAGATACGCAGTATTTT
. | . | TRBJ2-5 | TRBV10-3 | CAISERTETQYF | TGTGCCATCAGTGAACGTACAGAGACCCAGTACTTC
. | many | TRBJ1-1 | TRBV29-1 | CSVEGQPLNTEAFF | TGCAGCGTTGAAGGGCAGCCTTTGAACACTGAAGCTTTCTTT
TRBD1 | . | TRBJ1-1 | TRBV12-3/TRBV12-4 | CASSLGVGQGLLQAFF | TGTGCCAGCAGTTTGGGTGTGGGACAGGGGCTTCTTCAAGCTTTCTTT
. | . | TRBJ2-1 | TRBV7-9 | CATQGEEADYNEQFF | TGTGCCACCCAAGGCGAGGAGGCGGATTACAATGAGCAGTTCTTC
TRBD2 | . | TRBJ2-5 | TRBV18 | CASSPPGLAQETQYF | TGTGCCAGCTCACCACCGGGACTAGCCCAAGAGACCCAGTACTTC
TRBD2 | many | TRBJ2-3 | TRBV10-3 | CAISDPILAGGRTDTQYF | TGTGCCATCAGTGACCCTATACTAGCGGGGGGACGCACAGATACGCAGTATTTT
. | . | TRBJ1-1 | TRBV28 | CASKSAGGSNTEAFF | TGTGCCAGCAAGTCAGCGGGGGGGTCGAACACTGAAGCTTTCTTT
. | . | TRBJ2-7 | TRBV6-2/TRBV6-3 | CASRRTGPYEQYF | TGTGCCAGCAGGCGGACCGGCCCTTACGAGCAGTACTTC
TRBD1 | many | TRBJ2-7 | TRBV28 | CASRQGGRRGLGHLPFYEQYF | TGTGCCAGCAGGCAAGGGGGCCGCAGGGGGCTCGGTCACCTTCCCTTCTACGAGCAGTACTTC